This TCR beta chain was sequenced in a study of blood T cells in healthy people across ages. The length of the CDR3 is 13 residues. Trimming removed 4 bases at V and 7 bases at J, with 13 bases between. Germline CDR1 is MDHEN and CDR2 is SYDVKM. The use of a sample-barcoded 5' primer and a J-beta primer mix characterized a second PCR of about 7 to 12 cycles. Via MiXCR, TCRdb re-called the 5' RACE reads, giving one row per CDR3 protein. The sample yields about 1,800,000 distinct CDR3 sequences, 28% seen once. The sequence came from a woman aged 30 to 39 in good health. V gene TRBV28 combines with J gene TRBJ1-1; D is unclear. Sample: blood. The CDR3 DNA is TGTGCCAGCAGTTCCCTGGACGGCGGTGAAGCTTTCTTT. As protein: CASSSLDGGEAFF.